This T cell receptor (beta chain) was recorded in a study of technical replicates of blood from a few donors. Repertoires were generated with immunoSEQ multiplex PCR, while TCRdb's copy carries only in-frame clones and drops some. The data hold 60,000 to 80,000 clones, with 90% to 95% observed a single time. CDR1 is SGHAT and CDR2 is FQDESV in the germline V gene (reference sequence). This CDR3 has 16 residues. V was trimmed by 5 bases and J by 0 bases, leaving 17 bases between them. The sample consisted of PBMCs. The origin of this receptor is a human donor in good health. Some clones in this sample may be carry-over from other donors' samples. This chain links TRBV11-1 with TRBJ2-7; D gene unclear. CDR3 bases: TGTGCCAGCAGCCCCTGGTTGCGCGACTCCTCCTACGAGCAGTACTTC. This sequence encodes CASSPWLRDSSYEQYF.